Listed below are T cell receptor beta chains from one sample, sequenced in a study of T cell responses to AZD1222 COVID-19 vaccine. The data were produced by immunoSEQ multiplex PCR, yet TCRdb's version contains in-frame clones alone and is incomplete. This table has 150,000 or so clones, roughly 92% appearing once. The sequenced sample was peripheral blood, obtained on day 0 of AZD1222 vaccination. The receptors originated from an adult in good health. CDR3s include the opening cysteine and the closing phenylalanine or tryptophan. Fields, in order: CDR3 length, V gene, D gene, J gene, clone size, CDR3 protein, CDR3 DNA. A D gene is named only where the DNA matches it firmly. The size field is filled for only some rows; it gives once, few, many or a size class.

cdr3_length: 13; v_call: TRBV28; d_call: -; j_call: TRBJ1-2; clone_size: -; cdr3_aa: CASSLQASYGYTF; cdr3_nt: TGTGCCAGCAGTTTACAGGCGTCCTATGGCTACACCTTC
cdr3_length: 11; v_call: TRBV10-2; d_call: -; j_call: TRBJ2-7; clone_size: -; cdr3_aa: CASSVSYEQYF; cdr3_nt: TGCGCCAGCAGTGTGAGTTACGAGCAGTACTTC
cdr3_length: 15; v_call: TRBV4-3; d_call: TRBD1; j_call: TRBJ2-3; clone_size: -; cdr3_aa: CAAQRDRESSDTQYF; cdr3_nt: TGCGCCGCTCAACGGGACAGGGAGAGTTCGGATACGCAGTATTTT
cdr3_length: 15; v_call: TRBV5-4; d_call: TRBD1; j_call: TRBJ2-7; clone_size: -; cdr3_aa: CASSNPDRGGYEQYF; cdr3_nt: TGTGCCAGCAGCAATCCGGACAGGGGAGGGTACGAGCAGTACTTC
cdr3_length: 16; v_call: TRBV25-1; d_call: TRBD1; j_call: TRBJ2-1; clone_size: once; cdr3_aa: CASSARGRLLYNEQFF; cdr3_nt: TGTGCCAGCAGTGCCAGGGGGCGCCTCCTCTACAATGAGCAGTTCTTC
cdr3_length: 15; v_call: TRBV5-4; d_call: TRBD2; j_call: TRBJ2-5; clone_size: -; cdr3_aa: CASTGLAGGQETQYF; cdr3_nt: TGTGCCAGCACCGGACTAGCGGGAGGGCAAGAGACCCAGTACTTC
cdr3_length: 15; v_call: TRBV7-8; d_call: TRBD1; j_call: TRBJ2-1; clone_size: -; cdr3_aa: CASSQGTVGYNEQFF; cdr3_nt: TGTGCCAGCAGCCAAGGGACAGTGGGATACAATGAGCAGTTCTTC
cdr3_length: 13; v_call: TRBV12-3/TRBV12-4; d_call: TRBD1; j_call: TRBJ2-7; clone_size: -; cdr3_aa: CASRDRPYEEQYF; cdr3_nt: TGTGCCAGCAGGGACAGGCCTTACGAAGAGCAGTACTTC
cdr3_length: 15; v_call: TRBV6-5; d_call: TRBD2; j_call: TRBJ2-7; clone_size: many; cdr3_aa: CASSYLAGSSYEQYF; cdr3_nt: TGTGCCAGCAGTTACCTAGCGGGGAGCTCCTACGAGCAGTACTTC
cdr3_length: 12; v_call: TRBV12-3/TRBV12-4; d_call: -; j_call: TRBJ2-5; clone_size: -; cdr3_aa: CASSSQGETQYF; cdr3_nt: TGTGCCAGCAGTTCCCAGGGTGAGACCCAGTACTTC
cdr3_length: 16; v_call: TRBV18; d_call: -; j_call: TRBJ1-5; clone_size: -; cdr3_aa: CASSPQDGNSNQPQHF; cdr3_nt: TGTGCCAGCTCACCACAGGACGGAAATAGCAATCAGCCCCAGCATTTT
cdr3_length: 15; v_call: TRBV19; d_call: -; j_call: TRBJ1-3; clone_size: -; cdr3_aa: CASSSGGFSGNTIYF; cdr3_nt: TGTGCCAGTAGCTCGGGAGGGTTCTCTGGAAACACCATATATTTT